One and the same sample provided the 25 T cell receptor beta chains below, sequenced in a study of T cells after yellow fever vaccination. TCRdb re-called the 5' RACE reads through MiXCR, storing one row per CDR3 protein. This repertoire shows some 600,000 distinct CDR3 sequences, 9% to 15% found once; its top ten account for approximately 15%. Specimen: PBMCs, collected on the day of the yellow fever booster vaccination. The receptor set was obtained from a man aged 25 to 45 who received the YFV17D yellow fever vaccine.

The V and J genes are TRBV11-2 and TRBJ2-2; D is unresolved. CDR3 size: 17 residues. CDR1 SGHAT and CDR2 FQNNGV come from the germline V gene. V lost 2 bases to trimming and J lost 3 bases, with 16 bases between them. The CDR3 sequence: CASSLRAASFYTGELFF. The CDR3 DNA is TGTGCCAGCAGCTTAAGGGCGGCGTCGTTTTACACCGGGGAGCTGTTTTTT.

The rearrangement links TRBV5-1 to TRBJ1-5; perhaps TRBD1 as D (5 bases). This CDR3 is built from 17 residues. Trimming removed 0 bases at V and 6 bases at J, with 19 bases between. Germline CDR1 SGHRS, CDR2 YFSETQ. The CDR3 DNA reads TGCGCCAGCAGCTTGGCCCCGCAGGGAAGTAGTATTCAGCCCCAGCATTTT. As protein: CASSLAPQGSSIQPQHF.

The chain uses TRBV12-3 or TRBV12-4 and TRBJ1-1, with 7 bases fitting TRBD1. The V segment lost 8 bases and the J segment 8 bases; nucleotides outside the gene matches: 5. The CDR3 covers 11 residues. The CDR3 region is CASGRGGEAFF. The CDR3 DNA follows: TGTGCCAGCGGCAGGGGGGGAGAAGCTTTCTTT.

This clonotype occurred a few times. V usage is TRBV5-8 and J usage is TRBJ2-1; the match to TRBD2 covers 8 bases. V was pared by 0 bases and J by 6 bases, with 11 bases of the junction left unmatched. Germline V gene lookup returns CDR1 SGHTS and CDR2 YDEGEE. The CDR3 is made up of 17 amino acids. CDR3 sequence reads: CASSLALGLGSLNEQFF. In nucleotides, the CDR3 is TGTGCCAGCAGCTTGGCCCTGGGACTAGGAAGCCTCAATGAGCAGTTCTTC.

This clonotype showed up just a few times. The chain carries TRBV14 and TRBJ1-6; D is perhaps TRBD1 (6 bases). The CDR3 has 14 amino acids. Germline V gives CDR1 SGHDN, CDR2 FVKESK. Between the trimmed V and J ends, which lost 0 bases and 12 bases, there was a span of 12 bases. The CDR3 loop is CASSQETRGLPLHF. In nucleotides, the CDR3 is TGTGCCAGCAGCCAAGAGACTCGGGGGCTACCCCTCCACTTT.

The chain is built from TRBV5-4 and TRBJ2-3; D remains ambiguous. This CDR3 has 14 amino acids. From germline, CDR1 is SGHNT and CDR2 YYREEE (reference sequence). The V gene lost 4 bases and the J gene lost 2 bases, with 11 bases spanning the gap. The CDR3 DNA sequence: TGTGCCAGCAGCCACCTAACTACCACAGATACGCAGTATTTT. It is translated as CASSHLTTTDTQYF.

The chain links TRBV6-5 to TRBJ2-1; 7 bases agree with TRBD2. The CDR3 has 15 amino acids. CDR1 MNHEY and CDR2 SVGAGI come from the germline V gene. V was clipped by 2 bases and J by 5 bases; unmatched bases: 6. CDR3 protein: CASSYQGGRDNEQFF. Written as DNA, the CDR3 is TGTGCCAGCAGTTACCAGGGAGGGCGGGACAATGAGCAGTTCTTC.

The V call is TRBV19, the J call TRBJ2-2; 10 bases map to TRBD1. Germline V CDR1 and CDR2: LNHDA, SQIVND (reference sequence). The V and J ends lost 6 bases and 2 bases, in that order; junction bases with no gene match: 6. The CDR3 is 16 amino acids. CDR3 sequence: CASRGGQGLNTGELFF. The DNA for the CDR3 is TGTGCCAGTAGGGGGGGACAGGGGCTAAACACCGGGGAGCTGTTTTTT.

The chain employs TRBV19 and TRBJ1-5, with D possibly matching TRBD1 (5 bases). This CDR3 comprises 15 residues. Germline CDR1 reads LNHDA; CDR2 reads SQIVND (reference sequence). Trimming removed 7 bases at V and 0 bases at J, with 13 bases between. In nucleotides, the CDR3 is TGTGCCAGTATCCAGACAGCTTATAGCAATCAGCCCCAGCATTTT. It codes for CASIQTAYSNQPQHF.

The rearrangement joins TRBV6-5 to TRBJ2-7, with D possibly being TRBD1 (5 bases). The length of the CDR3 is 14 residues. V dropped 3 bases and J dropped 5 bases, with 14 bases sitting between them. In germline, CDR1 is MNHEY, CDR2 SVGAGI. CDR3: CASSYGSKGNEQYF. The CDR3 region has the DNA TGTGCCAGCAGTTATGGGTCGAAGGGGAACGAGCAGTACTTC.

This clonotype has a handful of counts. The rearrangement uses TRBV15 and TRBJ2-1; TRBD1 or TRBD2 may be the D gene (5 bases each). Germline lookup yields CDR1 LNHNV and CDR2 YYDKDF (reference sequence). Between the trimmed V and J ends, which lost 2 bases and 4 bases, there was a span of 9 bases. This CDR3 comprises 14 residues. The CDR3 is CATSRPGRYNEQFF. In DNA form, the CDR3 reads TGTGCCACCAGCAGACCGGGACGGTACAATGAGCAGTTCTTC.

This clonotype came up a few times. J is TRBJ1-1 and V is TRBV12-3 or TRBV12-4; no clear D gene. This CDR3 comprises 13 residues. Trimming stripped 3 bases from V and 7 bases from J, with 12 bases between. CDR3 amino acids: CASSFTGVREAFF. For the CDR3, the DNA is TGTGCCAGCAGTTTTACCGGAGTACGTGAAGCTTTCTTT.

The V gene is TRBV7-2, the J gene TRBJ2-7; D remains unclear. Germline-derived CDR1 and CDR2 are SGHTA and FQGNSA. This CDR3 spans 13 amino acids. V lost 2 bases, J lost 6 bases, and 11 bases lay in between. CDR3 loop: CASSLIAFGEQYF. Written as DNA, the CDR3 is TGTGCCAGCAGCTTAATAGCTTTTGGCGAGCAGTACTTC. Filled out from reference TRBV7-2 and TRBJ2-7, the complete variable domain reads GAGVSQSPSNKVTEKGKDVELRCDPISGHTALYWYRQSLGQGLEFLIYFQGNSAPDKSGLPSDRFSAERTGGSVSTLTIQRTQQEDSAVYLCASSLIAFGEQYFGPGTRLTVT.

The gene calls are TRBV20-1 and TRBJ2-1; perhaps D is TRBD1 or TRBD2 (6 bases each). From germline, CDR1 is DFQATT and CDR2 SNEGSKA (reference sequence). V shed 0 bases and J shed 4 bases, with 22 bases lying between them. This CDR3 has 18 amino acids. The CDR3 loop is CSARDLGAWGDKYNEQFF. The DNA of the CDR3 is TGCAGTGCTAGAGATCTCGGTGCTTGGGGGGACAAGTACAATGAGCAGTTCTTC.

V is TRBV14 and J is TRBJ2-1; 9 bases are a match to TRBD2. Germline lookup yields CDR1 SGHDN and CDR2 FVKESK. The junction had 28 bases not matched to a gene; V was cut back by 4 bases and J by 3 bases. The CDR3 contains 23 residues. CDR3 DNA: TGTGCCAGCAGCCTCGACCTGCCCCTCTTCGGGTCTGGCGGGAGGGGCTTCTACAATGAGCAGTTCTTC. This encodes CASSLDLPLFGSGGRGFYNEQFF.

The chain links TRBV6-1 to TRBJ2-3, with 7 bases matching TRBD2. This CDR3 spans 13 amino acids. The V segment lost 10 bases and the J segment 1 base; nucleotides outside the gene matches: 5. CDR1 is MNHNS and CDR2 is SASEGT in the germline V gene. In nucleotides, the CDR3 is TGTGCCACCCTCAGCGGGGGCACAGATACGCAGTATTTT. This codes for CATLSGGTDTQYF.

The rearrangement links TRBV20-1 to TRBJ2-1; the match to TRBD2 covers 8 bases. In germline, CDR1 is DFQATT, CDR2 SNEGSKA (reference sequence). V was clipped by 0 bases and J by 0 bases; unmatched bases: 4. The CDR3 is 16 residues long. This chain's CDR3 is CSARDRSGSSYNEQFF. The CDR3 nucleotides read TGCAGTGCTAGAGATCGGAGCGGGAGCTCCTACAATGAGCAGTTCTTC.

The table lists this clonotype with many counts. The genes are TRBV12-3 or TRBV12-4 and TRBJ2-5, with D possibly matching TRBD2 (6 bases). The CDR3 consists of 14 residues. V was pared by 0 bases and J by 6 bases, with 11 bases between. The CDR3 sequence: CASSLAGGSKTQYF. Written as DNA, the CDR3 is TGTGCCAGCAGTTTAGCGGGGGGTTCGAAGACCCAGTACTTC.

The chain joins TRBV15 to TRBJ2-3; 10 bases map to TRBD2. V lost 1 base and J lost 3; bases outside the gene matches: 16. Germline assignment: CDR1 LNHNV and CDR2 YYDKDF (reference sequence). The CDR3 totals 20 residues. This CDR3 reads CATSRAFASGRSSGTDTQYF. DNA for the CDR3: TGTGCCACCAGCAGAGCGTTCGCTAGCGGGAGATCTTCAGGGACAGATACGCAGTATTTT.

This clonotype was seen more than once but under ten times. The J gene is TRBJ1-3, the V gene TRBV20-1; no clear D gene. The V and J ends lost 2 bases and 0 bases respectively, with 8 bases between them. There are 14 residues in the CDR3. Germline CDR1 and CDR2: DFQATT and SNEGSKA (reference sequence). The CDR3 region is CSARQSSSGNTIYF. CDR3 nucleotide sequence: TGCAGTGCTAGACAGTCTAGCTCTGGAAACACCATATATTTT.

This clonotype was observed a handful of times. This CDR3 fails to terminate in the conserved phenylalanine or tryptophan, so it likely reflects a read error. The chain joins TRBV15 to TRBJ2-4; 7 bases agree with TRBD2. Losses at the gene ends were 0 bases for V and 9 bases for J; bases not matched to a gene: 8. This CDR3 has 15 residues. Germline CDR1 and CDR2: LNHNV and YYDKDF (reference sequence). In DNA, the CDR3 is TGTGCCACCAGCAGAGATAGTGCGGGAGCGGGCATTCAGTACTCC. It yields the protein CATSRDSAGAGIQYS.

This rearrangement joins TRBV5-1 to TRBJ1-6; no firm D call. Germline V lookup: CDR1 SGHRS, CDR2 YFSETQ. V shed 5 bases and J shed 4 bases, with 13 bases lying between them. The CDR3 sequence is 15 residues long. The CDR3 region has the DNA TGCGCCAGCAGACCAGACGGGAGATATAATTCACCCCTCCACTTT. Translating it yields CASRPDGRYNSPLHF.

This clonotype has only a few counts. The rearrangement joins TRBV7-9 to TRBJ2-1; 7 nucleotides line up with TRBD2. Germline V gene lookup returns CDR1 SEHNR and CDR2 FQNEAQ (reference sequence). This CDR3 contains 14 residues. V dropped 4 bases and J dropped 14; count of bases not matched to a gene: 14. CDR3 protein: CASSYLLGEGREFF. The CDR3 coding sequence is TGTGCCAGCAGCTACCTCTTGGGGGAGGGCCGAGAGTTCTTC.

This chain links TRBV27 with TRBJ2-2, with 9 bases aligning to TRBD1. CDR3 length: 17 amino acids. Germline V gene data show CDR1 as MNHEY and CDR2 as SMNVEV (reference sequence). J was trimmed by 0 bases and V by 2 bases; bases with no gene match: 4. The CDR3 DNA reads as TGTGCCAGCAGTTTAAGGGGGGACAGGGCGAACACCGGGGAGCTGTTTTTT. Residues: CASSLRGDRANTGELFF.

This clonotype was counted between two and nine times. The CDR3 coding sequence is TGTGCCATCAGTGAGCCGGACAGGGGGTATGGCTACACCTTC. Protein product: CAISEPDRGYGYTF. This sequence joins TRBV10-3 and TRBJ1-2, with 10 bases fitting TRBD1. In germline, CDR1 is ENHRY, CDR2 SYGVKD. Trimming removed 2 bases from V and 5 bases from J; junction bases left unmatched: 2. This CDR3 has 14 residues.